This entry describes one T cell receptor (beta chain). The source of the sample is a study of naive and memory T cell subsets. The beta constant-region primer was an equimolar mix of two oligonucleotides covering TRBC1 and TRBC2. TCRdb passed the UMI-ligation and nested PCR reads through MiXCR, listing each CDR3 protein once. Among 130,000 to 150,000 distinct CDR3 sequences, about a sixth were seen once, and the ten largest hold just over 0.14%. Trimming stripped 10 bases from V and 0 bases from J, with 13 bases between. The germline gives CDR1 SGHTA, CDR2 FQGNSA. The CDR3 spans 15 residues. The sample consisted of naive CD4+ T cells from blood. V is TRBV7-2 and J is TRBJ2-6; possible D gene TRBD2, 5 bases. The sequence came from a human donor in good health. The CDR3: CATTLRASGANVLTF. CDR3 DNA: TGTGCCACCACGCTGCGGGCCTCTGGGGCCAACGTCCTGACTTTC.